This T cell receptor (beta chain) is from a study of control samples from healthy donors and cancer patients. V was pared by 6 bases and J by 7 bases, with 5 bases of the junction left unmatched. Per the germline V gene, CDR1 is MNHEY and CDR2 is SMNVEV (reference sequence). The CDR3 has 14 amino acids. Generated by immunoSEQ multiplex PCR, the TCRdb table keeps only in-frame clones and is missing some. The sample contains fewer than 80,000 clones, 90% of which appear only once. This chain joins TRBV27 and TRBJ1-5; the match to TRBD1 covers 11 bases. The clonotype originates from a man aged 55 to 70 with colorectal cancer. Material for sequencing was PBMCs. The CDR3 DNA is TGTGCCAGCAGCTTGGACAGGGGGCGACAGCCCCAGCATTTT. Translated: CASSLDRGRQPQHF.